The rows below give T cell receptor beta chains drawn from one sample of a study of T cell responses to AZD1222 COVID-19 vaccine. The protocol was immunoSEQ multiplex PCR, while the TCRdb copy is restricted to in-frame clones and leaves out a portion. This table holds 85,000 to 100,000 clones, around 90% found once. The material sequenced was peripheral blood, taken 28 days after the second AZD1222 dose. These receptors all come from an adult who received the AZD1222 COVID-19 vaccine. Each CDR3 is given with its conserved first and last residue. A D gene is named only where the DNA matches it firmly. Where a row states a size, it is once, few, many or the class of an expanded clone; other rows omit it.

d_gene,v_gene,j_gene,abundance,CDR3nt,CDR3aa
.,TRBV5-6,TRBJ1-6,.,TGTGCCAGCAGCCAATACAGGGAGGCACCCCTCCACTTT,CASSQYREAPLHF
TRBD1,TRBV10-3,TRBJ1-5,once,TGTGCCATCAGTGAGTGGGGGACAGGGGGGGAGCCCCAGCATTTT,CAISEWGTGGEPQHF
.,TRBV7-2,TRBJ1-2,.,TGTGCCAGCAGCTTAGGGAGGGATGGGTATGGCTACACCTTC,CASSLGRDGYGYTF
.,TRBV27,TRBJ2-2,once,TGTGCCAGCAGCCCGGAGATGGGACGACGTGACGGGGAGCTGTTTTTT,CASSPEMGRRDGELFF
.,TRBV11-1,TRBJ1-6,.,TGTGCCAGCAGCTCCCTTCAAGACAGAATAAGGCCCCTCCACTTT,CASSSLQDRIRPLHF
.,TRBV19,TRBJ1-2,.,TGTGCCAGTAGTCCCCTTGGGACACGGGCCTGGGACGGATATGGCTACACCTTC,CASSPLGTRAWDGYGYTF
.,TRBV19,TRBJ1-6,once,TGTGCCACCTCCGGGACTTCTAATTCACCCCTCCACTTT,CATSGTSNSPLHF
TRBD2,TRBV6-4,TRBJ2-1,.,TGTGCCAGCAGTGGTAGTAGCGGGGGCTCCTACAATGAGCAGTTCTTC,CASSGSSGGSYNEQFF
TRBD1,TRBV11-2,TRBJ1-5,.,TGTGCCAGCAGCAACGCAGGACAGGGGGCGAAGCCCCAGCATTTT,CASSNAGQGAKPQHF
TRBD1,TRBV18,TRBJ2-5,.,TGTGCCAGCTCAGCTACCACAGGGGTAGGCGAGACCCAGTACTTC,CASSATTGVGETQYF
.,TRBV6-4,TRBJ2-1,.,TGTGCCAGCAGTGACTCTTATGGGAGCTCCTACAATGAGCAGTTCTTC,CASSDSYGSSYNEQFF
.,TRBV19,TRBJ1-5,.,TGTGCCAGCTTCGACCAGGGCCAGCCCCAGCATTTT,CASFDQGQPQHF
.,TRBV6-5,TRBJ1-1,.,TGTGCCAGCAGTCCACAGGTTGACACTGAAGCTTTCTTT,CASSPQVDTEAFF
.,TRBV5-1,TRBJ1-1,.,TGCGCCAGCAGCCCGCTGGCGATGGGGAACAGTAAAGCTGAAGCTTTCTTT,CASSPLAMGNSKAEAFF
.,TRBV30,TRBJ1-4,.,TGTGCCTGGAGTGGTACCGCCGGGTCTAATGAAAAACTGTTTTTT,CAWSGTAGSNEKLFF
.,TRBV7-9,TRBJ1-1,.,TGTGCCAGCAGCTTTGACGGAACCACTGAAGCTTTCTTT,CASSFDGTTEAFF
TRBD2,TRBV6-4,TRBJ2-3,.,TGTGCCAGCAGTGAGGGACTAGCGGGGGGGACGCAGTATTTT,CASSEGLAGGTQYF
.,TRBV18,TRBJ2-7,.,TGTGCCAGCTCACCTACCGGACCCCCCTCCTACGAGCAGTACTTC,CASSPTGPPSYEQYF
TRBD1,TRBV6-5,TRBJ1-6,.,TGTGCCAGCAGGTCCGGGACAGGTAGTTCACCCCTCCACTTT,CASRSGTGSSPLHF
TRBD2,TRBV6-5,TRBJ2-7,.,TGTGCCAGCAGCCTCGGGACTAGCAAATCCGAGCAGTACTTC,CASSLGTSKSEQYF
TRBD2,TRBV11-2,TRBJ2-5,.,TGTGCCAGCAGCTTATTAGCGGGGAGACAAGAGACCCAGTACTTC,CASSLLAGRQETQYF
.,TRBV19,TRBJ2-7,once,TGTGCCAGTAGTATATTGGGGGAACCTTACGAGCAGTACTTC,CASSILGEPYEQYF
TRBD2,TRBV27,TRBJ2-7,.,TGTGCCAGCAGACTAGCGGGGAATACAATGATTTACGAGCAGTACTTC,CASRLAGNTMIYEQYF
.,TRBV11-2,TRBJ1-1,few,TGTGCCAGCAGCCCCGGGAGGGGGAGCACTGAAGCTTTCTTT,CASSPGRGSTEAFF
TRBD2,TRBV18,TRBJ2-1,.,TGTGCCAGCTCACCGGCTAGCGGGTCCTACAATGAGCAGTTCTTC,CASSPASGSYNEQFF
.,TRBV12-5,TRBJ1-2,few,TGTGCTAGTGGTTCAACAGGGTTACTAGGGACCTTC,CASGSTGLLGTF
.,TRBV6-2/TRBV6-3,TRBJ2-1,.,TGTGCCAGCAGTTACAGGGGACCCGTCGACAATGAGCAGTTCTTC,CASSYRGPVDNEQFF
.,TRBV30,TRBJ1-4,.,TGTGCCTGGAAAACGGGAGTAAATGAAAAACTGTTTTTT,CAWKTGVNEKLFF
.,TRBV9,TRBJ1-3,.,TGTGCCAGCTCGCGAGGGCAGGGAAACACCATATATTTT,CASSRGQGNTIYF
TRBD1,TRBV9,TRBJ1-2,.,TGTGCCAGCAGCAGCTCCAACAGGGGGGGCTATGGCTACACCTTC,CASSSSNRGGYGYTF
TRBD1,TRBV28,TRBJ2-7,.,TGTGCCAGCAGAAAAACAGGGGTGGAGTACTTC,CASRKTGVEYF
.,TRBV2,TRBJ1-1,.,TGTGCCAGCAGTGAAAGGGAGGTGAACACTGAAGCTTTCTTT,CASSEREVNTEAFF
.,TRBV20-1,TRBJ2-1,.,TGCAGTGCTAGTTTTGGGCTTGGGTCCTACAATGAGCAGTTCTTC,CSASFGLGSYNEQFF
TRBD2,TRBV2,TRBJ2-7,.,TGTGCCAGCAGGAGACTAGCGGGGTACATTAGCCACGAGCAGTACTTC,CASRRLAGYISHEQYF
.,TRBV10-2,TRBJ1-3,once,TGCGCCAGCAAAAAGGGGCCCGACACTGGAAACACCATATATTTT,CASKKGPDTGNTIYF
TRBD2,TRBV12-5,TRBJ2-7,.,TGTGCTAGTGTGAGGCAGGGAGGGATGGGGGAGCAGTACTTC,CASVRQGGMGEQYF
.,TRBV7-9,TRBJ2-2,.,TGTGCCAGCAGCCCGGGGTCATCGAACACCGGGGAGCTGTTTTTT,CASSPGSSNTGELFF
TRBD2,TRBV15,TRBJ2-3,.,TGTGCCACCAGTTCTAGCGGGGATATAGATACGCAGTATTTT,CATSSSGDIDTQYF
TRBD2,TRBV6-5,TRBJ2-7,.,TGTGCCAGCAGCAGCCCGGGGGGGCCGATCTACGAGCAGTACTTC,CASSSPGGPIYEQYF
.,TRBV7-3,TRBJ2-1,.,TGTGCCAGCAGCTCAGGCCCGGGGGCCCACAATGAGCAGTTCTTC,CASSSGPGAHNEQFF
.,TRBV7-9,TRBJ1-2,.,TGTGCCAGCAGCTTAGGCCTAACTTCTACAGGGCAACTCGGCTATGGCTACACCTTC,CASSLGLTSTGQLGYGYTF
TRBD1,TRBV5-8,TRBJ1-4,.,TGTGCCAGCAGCTTGGGGGGGACAGGGGATGAAAAACTGTTTTTT,CASSLGGTGDEKLFF
.,TRBV3-1/TRBV3-2,TRBJ1-6,.,TGTGCCAGCCGGGCGTTTCATACTAATTCACCCCTCCACTTT,CASRAFHTNSPLHF
.,TRBV7-3,TRBJ2-2,.,TGTGCCAGCAGTTCGACCGGTTACACCGGGGAGCTGTTTTTT,CASSSTGYTGELFF
.,TRBV7-9,TRBJ2-7,.,TGTGCCAGCAGCTCCACCGGGACGCCCTACGAGCAGTACTTC,CASSSTGTPYEQYF
.,TRBV10-3,TRBJ1-3,.,TGTGCCATCAGTGAGTTATCGACCCGGCCGAGTGGAAACACCATATATTTT,CAISELSTRPSGNTIYF
.,TRBV6-5,TRBJ1-3,.,TGTGCCAGCAGTTACTCCGGCGTGAGCTCTGGAAACACCATATATTTT,CASSYSGVSSGNTIYF
TRBD1,TRBV9,TRBJ1-1,.,TGTGCCAGCAGCGTTGAGGACAGGGGAACTGAAGCTTTCTTT,CASSVEDRGTEAFF
TRBD1,TRBV27,TRBJ2-7,once,TGTGCCAGCAGACCGCAGGGGGAGACCTCCTACGAGCAGTACTTC,CASRPQGETSYEQYF
TRBD1,TRBV5-5,TRBJ2-7,.,TGTGCCAGCAGCTTGTCTGCCAGGGGGATACTCGAGCAGTACTTC,CASSLSARGILEQYF
.,TRBV6-5,TRBJ1-2,.,TGTGCCAGCAGTACGGACGAGGGCTACACCTTC,CASSTDEGYTF
.,TRBV3-1/TRBV3-2,TRBJ2-2,once,TGTGCCAGCAGCCAGTATAGCCCCGGGGGCGCGAACACCGGGGAGCTGTTTTTT,CASSQYSPGGANTGELFF
.,TRBV19,TRBJ1-6,.,TGTGCCAGTACTTGGGGCAATAATTCACCCCTCCACTTT,CASTWGNNSPLHF
.,TRBV9,TRBJ1-4,.,TGTGCCAGCAGCGTAGACGAGGGTGGCGGTGAAAAACTGTTTTTT,CASSVDEGGGEKLFF
.,TRBV6-5,TRBJ1-2,.,TGTGCCAGCAAGCACAGGGCTGGCTACACCTTC,CASKHRAGYTF
.,TRBV24-1,TRBJ2-1,.,TGTGCCACCAGTGATACCGGGACAATCGATGAGCAGTTCTTC,CATSDTGTIDEQFF
.,TRBV12-3/TRBV12-4,TRBJ1-4,.,TGTGCCAGCAGTTTAGGGGCAGTTTCACTGTTTTTT,CASSLGAVSLFF